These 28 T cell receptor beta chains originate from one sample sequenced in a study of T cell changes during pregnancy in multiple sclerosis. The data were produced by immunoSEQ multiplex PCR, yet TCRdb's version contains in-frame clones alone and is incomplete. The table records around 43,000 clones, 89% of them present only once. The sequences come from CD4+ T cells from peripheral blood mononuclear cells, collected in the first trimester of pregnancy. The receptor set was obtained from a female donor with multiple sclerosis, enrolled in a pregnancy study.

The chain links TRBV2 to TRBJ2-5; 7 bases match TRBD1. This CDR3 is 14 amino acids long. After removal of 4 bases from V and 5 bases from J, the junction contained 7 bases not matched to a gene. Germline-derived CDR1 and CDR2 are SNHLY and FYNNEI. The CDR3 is CASSGQGVWETQYF. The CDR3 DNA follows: TGTGCCAGCAGTGGACAGGGTGTTTGGGAGACCCAGTACTTC.

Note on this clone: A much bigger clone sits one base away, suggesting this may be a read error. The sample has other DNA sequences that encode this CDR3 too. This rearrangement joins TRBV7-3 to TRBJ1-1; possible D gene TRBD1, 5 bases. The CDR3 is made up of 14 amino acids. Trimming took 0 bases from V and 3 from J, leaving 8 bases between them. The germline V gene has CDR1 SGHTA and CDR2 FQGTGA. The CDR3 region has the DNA TGTGCCAGCAGCTTAACGGGGGGAGACACTGAAGCTTTCTTT. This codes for CASSLTGGDTEAFF.

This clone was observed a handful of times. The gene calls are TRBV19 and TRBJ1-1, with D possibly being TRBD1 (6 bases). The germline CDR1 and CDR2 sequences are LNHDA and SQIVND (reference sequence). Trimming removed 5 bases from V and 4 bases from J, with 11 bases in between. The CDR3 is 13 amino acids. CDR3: CASSSRGGTEAFF. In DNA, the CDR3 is TGTGCCAGTAGTTCCAGGGGCGGCACTGAAGCTTTCTTT.

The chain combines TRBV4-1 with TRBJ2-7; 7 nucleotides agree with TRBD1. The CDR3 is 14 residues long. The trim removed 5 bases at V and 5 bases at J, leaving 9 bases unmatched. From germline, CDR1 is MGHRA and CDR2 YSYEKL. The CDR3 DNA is TGCGCCAGCAGCGAAGGGGGCGCAGTCAACGAGCAGTACTTC. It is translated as CASSEGGAVNEQYF.

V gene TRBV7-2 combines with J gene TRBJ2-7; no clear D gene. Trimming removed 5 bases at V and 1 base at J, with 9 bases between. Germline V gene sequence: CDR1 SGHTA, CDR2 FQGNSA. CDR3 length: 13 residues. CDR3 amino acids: CASSNDWSYEQYF. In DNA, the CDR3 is TGTGCCAGCAGCAATGACTGGTCCTACGAGCAGTACTTC.

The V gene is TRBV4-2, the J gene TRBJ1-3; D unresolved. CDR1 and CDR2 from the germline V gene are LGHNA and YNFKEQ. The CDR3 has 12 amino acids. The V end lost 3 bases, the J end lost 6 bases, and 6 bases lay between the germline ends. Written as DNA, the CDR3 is TGTGCCAGCAGCCATGAGGAAAACACCATATATTTT. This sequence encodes CASSHEENTIYF.

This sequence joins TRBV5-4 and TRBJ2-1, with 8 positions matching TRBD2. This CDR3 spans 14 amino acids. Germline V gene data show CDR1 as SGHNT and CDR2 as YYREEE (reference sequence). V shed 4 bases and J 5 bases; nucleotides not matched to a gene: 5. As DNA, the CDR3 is TGTGCCAGCAGCCAAACTAGCGGAAACAATGAGCAGTTCTTC. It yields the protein CASSQTSGNNEQFF.

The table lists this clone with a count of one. CDR3 in amino acids: CASSVLTSSTYNEQFF. The CDR3 DNA is TGTGCCAGCAGTGTCCTGACTAGTTCCACCTACAATGAGCAGTTCTTC. V is TRBV2 and J is TRBJ2-1, with D possibly TRBD2 on 6 matching bases. The germline gives CDR1 SNHLY, CDR2 FYNNEI. The V gene lost 4 bases and the J gene lost 2 bases, with 15 bases spanning the gap. This CDR3 is built from 16 residues. The entire variable domain, with the rest obtained from reference TRBV2 and TRBJ2-1, is as follows: EPEVTQTPSHQVTQMGQEVILRCVPISNHLYFYWYRQILGQKVEFLVSFYNNEISEKSEIFDDQFSVERPDGSNFTLKIRSTKLEDSAMYFCASSVLTSSTYNEQFFGPGTRLTVL.

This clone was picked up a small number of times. CDR3 DNA sequence: TGTGCCAGCAGCGTAGGACTAGCGGGAGGGCCGACAGATACGCAGTATTTT. Translation gives CASSVGLAGGPTDTQYF. The gene calls are TRBV9 and TRBJ2-3, with 14 bases fitting TRBD2. V was clipped by 0 bases and J by 3 bases; unmatched bases: 3. CDR1 is SGDLS, CDR2 YYNGEE, per germline. The CDR3 covers 17 residues. Supplemented by reference TRBV9 and TRBJ2-3, the full variable domain reads DSGVTQTPKHLITATGQRVTLRCSPRSGDLSVYWYQQSLDQGLQFLIQYYNGEERAKGNILERFSAQQFPDLHSELNLSSLELGDSALYFCASSVGLAGGPTDTQYFGPGTRLTVL.

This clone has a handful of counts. This chain's CDR3 is CASSPNGQRNQPQHF. DNA for the CDR3: TGTGCCAGCAGCCCAAATGGACAGCGTAATCAGCCCCAGCATTTT. J is TRBJ1-5 and V is TRBV7-9; tentatively, D is TRBD1 (6 bases). Germline V lookup: CDR1 SEHNR, CDR2 FQNEAQ (reference sequence). The CDR3 runs to 15 residues. The V end was cut by 5 bases, the J end by 4 bases, with 15 bases between.

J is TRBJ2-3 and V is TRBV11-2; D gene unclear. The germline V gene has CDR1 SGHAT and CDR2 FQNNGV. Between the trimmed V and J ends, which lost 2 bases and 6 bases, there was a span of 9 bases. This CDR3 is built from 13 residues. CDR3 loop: CASSLPRADTQYF. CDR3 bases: TGTGCCAGCAGCTTACCGCGAGCGGATACGCAGTATTTT.

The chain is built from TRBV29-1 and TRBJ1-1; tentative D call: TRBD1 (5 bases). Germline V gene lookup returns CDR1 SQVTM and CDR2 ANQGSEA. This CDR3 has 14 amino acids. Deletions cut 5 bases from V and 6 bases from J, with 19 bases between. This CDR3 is CSVKGRMVGAEAFF. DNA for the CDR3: TGCAGCGTTAAAGGTAGAATGGTAGGGGCTGAAGCTTTCTTT.

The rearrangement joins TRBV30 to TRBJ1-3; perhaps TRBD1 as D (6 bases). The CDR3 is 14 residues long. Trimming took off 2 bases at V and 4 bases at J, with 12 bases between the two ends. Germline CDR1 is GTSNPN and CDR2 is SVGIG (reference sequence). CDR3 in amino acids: CAWSPSGEGNTIYF. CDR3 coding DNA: TGTGCCTGGAGTCCTTCAGGGGAAGGAAACACCATATATTTT.

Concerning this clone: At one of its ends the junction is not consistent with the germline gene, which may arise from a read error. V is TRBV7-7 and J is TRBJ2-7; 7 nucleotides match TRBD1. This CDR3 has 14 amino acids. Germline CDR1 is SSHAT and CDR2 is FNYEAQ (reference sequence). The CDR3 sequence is CASSPDRTSYEQYF. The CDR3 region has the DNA TGTGCTAGCAGCCCGGACAGGACCTCCTACGAGCAGTACTTC. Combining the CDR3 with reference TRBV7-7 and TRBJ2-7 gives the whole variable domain GAGVSQSPRYKVTKRGQDVTLRCDPISSHATLYWYQQALGQGPEFLTYFNYEAQPDKSGLPSDRFSAERPEGSISTLTIQRTEQRDSAMYRCASSPDRTSYEQYFGPGTRLTVT.

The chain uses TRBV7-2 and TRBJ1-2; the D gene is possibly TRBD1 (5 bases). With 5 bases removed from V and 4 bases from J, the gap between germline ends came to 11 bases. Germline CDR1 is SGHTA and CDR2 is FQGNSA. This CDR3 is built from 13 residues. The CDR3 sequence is CASSARQTYGYTF. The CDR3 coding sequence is TGTGCCAGCAGCGCCCGACAGACCTATGGCTACACCTTC.

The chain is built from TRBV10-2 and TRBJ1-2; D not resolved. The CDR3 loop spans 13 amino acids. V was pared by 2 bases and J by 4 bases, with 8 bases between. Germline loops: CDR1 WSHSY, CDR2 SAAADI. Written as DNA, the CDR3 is TGCGCCAGCAGTGAGAACAGTGTCTATGGCTACACCTTC. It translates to CASSENSVYGYTF.

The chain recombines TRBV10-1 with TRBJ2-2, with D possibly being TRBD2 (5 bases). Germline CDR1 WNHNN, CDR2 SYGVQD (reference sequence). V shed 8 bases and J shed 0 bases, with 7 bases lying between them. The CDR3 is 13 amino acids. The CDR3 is CASSGANTGELFF. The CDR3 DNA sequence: TGCGCCAGCTCCGGGGCGAACACCGGGGAGCTGTTTTTT.

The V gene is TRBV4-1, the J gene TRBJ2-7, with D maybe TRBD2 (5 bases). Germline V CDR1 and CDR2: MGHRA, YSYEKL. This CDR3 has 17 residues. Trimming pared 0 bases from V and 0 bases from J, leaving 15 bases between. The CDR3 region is CASSQDSAGVSSYEQYF. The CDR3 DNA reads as TGCGCCAGCAGCCAAGATAGCGCGGGTGTGAGCTCCTACGAGCAGTACTTC.

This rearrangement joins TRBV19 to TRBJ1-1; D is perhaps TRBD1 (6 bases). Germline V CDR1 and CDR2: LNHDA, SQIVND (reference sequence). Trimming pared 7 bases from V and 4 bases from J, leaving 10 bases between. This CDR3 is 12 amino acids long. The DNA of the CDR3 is TGTGCCAGTAACAGGGATCCCACTGAAGCTTTCTTT. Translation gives CASNRDPTEAFF.

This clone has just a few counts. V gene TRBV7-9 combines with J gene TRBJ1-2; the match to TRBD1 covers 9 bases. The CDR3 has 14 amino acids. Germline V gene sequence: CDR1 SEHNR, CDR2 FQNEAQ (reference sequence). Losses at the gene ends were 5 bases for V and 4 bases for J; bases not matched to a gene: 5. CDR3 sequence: CASSPGTGSYGYTF. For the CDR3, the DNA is TGTGCCAGCAGCCCCGGGACAGGGAGCTATGGCTACACCTTC.

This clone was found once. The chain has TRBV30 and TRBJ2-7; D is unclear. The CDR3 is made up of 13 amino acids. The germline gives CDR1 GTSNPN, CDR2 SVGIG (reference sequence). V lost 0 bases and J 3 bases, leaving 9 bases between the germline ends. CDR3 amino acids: CAWSVRPGYEQYF. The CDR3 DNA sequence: TGTGCCTGGAGTGTGAGGCCCGGCTACGAGCAGTACTTC.

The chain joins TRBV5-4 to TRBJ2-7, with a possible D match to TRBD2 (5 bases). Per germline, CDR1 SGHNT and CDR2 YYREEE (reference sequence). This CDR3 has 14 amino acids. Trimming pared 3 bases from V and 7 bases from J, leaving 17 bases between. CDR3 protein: CASSSRGRIGEQYF. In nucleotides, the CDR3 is TGTGCCAGCAGCTCCCGCGGGCGGATAGGGGAGCAGTACTTC.

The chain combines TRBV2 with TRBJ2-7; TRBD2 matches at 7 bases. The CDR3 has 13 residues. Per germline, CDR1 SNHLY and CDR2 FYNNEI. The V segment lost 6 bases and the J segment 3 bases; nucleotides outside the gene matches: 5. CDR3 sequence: CASSPGLNYEQYF. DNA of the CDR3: TGTGCCAGCAGCCCGGGACTAAACTACGAGCAGTACTTC.

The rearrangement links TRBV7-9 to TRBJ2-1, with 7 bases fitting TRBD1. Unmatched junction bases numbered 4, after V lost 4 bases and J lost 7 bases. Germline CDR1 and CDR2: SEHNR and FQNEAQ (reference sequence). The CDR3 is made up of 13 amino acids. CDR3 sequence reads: CASSSTGENEQFF. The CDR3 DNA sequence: TGTGCCAGCAGCTCTACAGGGGAAAATGAGCAGTTCTTC.

In DNA form, the CDR3 reads TGCGCCACCAGCCTGGAGGGCAATCAGCCCCAGCATTTT. Translating gives CATSLEGNQPQHF. This chain connects TRBV10-1 to TRBJ1-5; no definite D call. The CDR3 is 13 residues long. CDR1 and CDR2 from the germline V gene are WNHNN and SYGVQD (reference sequence). V lost 10 bases, J lost 2 bases, and 12 bases lay in between.

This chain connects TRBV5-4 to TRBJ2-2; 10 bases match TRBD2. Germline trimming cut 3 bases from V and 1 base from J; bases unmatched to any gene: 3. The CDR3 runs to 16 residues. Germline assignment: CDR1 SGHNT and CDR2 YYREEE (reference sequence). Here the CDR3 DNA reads TGTGCCAGCAGCTCCAGGACTAGCGGGAACACCGGGGAGCTGTTTTTT. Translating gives CASSSRTSGNTGELFF.

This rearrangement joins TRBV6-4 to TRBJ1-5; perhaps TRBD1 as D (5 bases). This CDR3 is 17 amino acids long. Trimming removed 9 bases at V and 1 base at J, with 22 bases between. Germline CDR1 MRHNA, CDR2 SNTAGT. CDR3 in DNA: TGTGCCAGAATCCATTTCGGGGGACGGAGCAGCAATCAGCCCCAGCATTTT. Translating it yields CARIHFGGRSSNQPQHF.

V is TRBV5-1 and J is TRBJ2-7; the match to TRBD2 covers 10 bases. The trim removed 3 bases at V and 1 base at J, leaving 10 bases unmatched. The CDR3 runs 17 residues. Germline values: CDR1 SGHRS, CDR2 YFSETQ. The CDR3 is CASSSGSTAGGSYEQYF. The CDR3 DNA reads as TGCGCCAGCAGCTCAGGGTCTACAGCGGGAGGGTCCTACGAGCAGTACTTC.